This TCR beta chain was profiled in a study of cytomegalovirus exposure and HLA in healthy donors. General study findings and limits: Subsequent analysis showed first-cohort TCR clusters tending to co-occur in roughly 130 validation repertoires.

Looked up from germline, CDR1 is MNHNS and CDR2 is SASEGT. CDR3 length: 13 residues. V shed 2 bases and J shed 4 bases, with 6 bases lying between them. The table lists this clone with a few counts. Its cognate antigen is unknown. Sequenced by immunoSEQ multiplex PCR; TCRdb stores in-frame clones only, minus some. The sample has over 150,000 clones, about 86% seen once; the top ten hold around 2.1%. The TCR sequence derives from a human donor in good health. The rearrangement joins TRBV6-1 to TRBJ1-5; D is uncertain. Sample: PBMCs. The CDR3 DNA sequence: TGTGCCAGCAGTGAAAGCTTAAATCAGCCCCAGCATTTT. As protein: CASSESLNQPQHF.